This T cell receptor beta chain was identified during a study of glioma-infiltrating T cells. V lost 3 bases and J lost 2, with 5 bases in between. Germline CDR1 and CDR2: SGHTA and FQGNSA. The CDR3 covers 13 residues. Using RNA template, CDR3s of TCR alpha and beta were amplified with iRepertoire arm-PCR. One-step reverse transcription and amplification started from approximately 100-400 ng of tissue mRNA or PBMC total RNA. TCRdb called the multiplex PCR reads again in MiXCR, with one record for every CDR3 protein. The table includes about 130,000 distinct CDR3 sequences, approximately 23% detected once. This clonotype occurred many times. Its specificity is unknown. Study conclusions and caveats: CDR3 overlap between tissue and blood was very small. Gliomas, especially low-grade, showed above-expected tissue-blood divergence; non-neoplastic patients showed below.

What was sequenced was glioma tissue, nonneoplastic brain tissue, or PBMCs (not recorded which). V and J are TRBV7-2 and TRBJ1-5; D not certain. This sequence originates from a human donor with low-grade glioma or glioblastoma, undergoing nonglioma brain surgery, or in good health (not recorded which). DNA of the CDR3: TGTGCCAGCAGCTTGTATGGCAATCAGCCCCAGCATTTT. It codes for CASSLYGNQPQHF. The whole variable domain, filled in from reference TRBV7-2 and TRBJ1-5, reads GAGVSQSPSNKVTEKGKDVELRCDPISGHTALYWYRQSLGQGLEFLIYFQGNSAPDKSGLPSDRFSAERTGGSVSTLTIQRTQQEDSAVYLCASSLYGNQPQHFGDGTRLSIL.